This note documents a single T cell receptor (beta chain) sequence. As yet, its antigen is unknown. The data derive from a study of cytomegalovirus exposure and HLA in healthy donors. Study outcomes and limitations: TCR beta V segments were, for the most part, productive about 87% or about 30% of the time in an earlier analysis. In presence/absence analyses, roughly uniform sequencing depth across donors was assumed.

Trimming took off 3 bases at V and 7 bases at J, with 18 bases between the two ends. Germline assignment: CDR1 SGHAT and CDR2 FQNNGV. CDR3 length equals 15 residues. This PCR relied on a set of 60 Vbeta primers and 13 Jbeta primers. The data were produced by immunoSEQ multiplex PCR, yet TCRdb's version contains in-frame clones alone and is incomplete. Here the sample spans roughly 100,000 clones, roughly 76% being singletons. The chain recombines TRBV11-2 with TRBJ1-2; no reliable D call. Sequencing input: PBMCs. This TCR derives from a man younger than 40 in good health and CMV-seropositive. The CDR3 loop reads CASSFPPAGLGGYTF. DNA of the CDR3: TGTGCCAGCAGCTTCCCCCCGGCGGGCTTGGGTGGCTACACCTTC.